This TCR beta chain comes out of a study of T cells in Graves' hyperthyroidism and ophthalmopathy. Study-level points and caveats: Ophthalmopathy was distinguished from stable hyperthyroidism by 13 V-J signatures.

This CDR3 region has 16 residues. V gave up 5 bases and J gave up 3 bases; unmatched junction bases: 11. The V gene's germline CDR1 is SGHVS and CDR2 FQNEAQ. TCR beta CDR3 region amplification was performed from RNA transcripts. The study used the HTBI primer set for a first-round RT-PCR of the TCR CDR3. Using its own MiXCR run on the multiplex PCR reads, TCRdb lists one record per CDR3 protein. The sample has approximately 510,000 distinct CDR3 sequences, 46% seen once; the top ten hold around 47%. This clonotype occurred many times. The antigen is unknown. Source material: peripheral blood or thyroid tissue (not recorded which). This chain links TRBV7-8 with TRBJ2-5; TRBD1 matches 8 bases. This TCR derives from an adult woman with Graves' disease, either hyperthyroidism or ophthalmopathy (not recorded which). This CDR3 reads CASSPRTGPSKETQYF. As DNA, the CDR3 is TGTGCCAGCAGCCCCCGGACAGGGCCGTCAAAAGAGACCCAGTACTTC.